The T cell receptor (beta chain) described here comes from a study of cytomegalovirus exposure and HLA in healthy donors. Across the whole study: Earlier findings included more than 95 million unique TCR beta sequences obtained from about 180 million T cells. Overall study findings and caveats: A later analysis linked fewer than 20,000 TCR beta sequences to HLA alleles at 0.05 false discovery rate.

The PCR used 60 Vbeta and 13 Jbeta primers. Some clones are missing from TCRdb's copy, which holds only in-frame ones; the method was immunoSEQ multiplex PCR. This sample has around 97,000 clones, with 60% to 80% found just once. To note about this clone: Its antigen remains unknown.

Germline-derived CDR1 and CDR2 are SEHNR and FQNEAQ (reference sequence). This CDR3 is built from 11 residues. V lost 2 bases and J 8 bases, leaving 4 bases between the germline ends. The chain combines TRBV7-9 with TRBJ2-1; no reliable D call. The source material was PBMCs. The receptor was isolated from a man aged 45-65 years in good health and CMV-seropositive. Here the CDR3 DNA reads TGTGCCAGCAGCTTAACGGATGAGCAGTTCTTC. Translated: CASSLTDEQFF.